This TCR beta chain derives from a study of neoadjuvant anti-PD-1 for oral cavity cancer. Study details: Patients mostly received three to four biweekly nivolumab doses at 3 mg/kg before surgery. Study outcomes and limitations: With three patients per group, TCR findings need larger cohorts.

This clone was observed a handful of times. Its antigen remains unidentified. The CDR3 runs 17 residues. V gave up 0 bases and J gave up 5 bases; unmatched junction bases: 7. Per germline, CDR1 WNHNN and CDR2 SYGVQD (reference sequence). The data were produced by immunoSEQ multiplex PCR, yet TCRdb's version contains in-frame clones alone and is incomplete. The sample comprises around 14,000 clones, over 55% of which are singletons, and 2.5% to 3% rests with the top ten. Analysis of PBMCs was direct, with no culture step. This chain connects TRBV10-1 to TRBJ2-2, with 9 bases that match TRBD2. The sequence was collected from a person between 40 and 80 years old with oral cavity squamous cell carcinoma. The source was PBMCs, collected before nivolumab (anti-PD-1) treatment. The CDR3 loop is CASSESIGLAGTGELFF. DNA for the CDR3: TGCGCCAGCAGTGAGTCGATTGGTCTAGCGGGGACCGGGGAGCTGTTTTTT.